The clone carrying this T cell receptor beta chain showed up just a few times. The sample originates from a study of identical twins. The germline CDR1 and CDR2 sequences are MNHEY and SVGAGI. Between the trimmed V and J ends, which lost 2 bases and 5 bases, there was a span of 15 bases. The CDR3 runs to 15 residues. A single record per CDR3 protein comes from TCRdb applying MiXCR to the 5' RACE reads. The profile shows 500,000 to 550,000 distinct CDR3 sequences, roughly a fifth of them singletons. The same data also went into a second study, on T cells expressing NK-cell markers. As that study records: Sorting of alpha-beta TCR T cells alone was achieved in several experiments with an anti-gamma-delta TCR antibody.

The TCR sequence derives from a woman aged 18-29 years in good health. This sequence joins TRBV6-5 and TRBJ1-1; tentatively, D is TRBD1 (5 bases). Sequencing input: CD4+ T cells sorted from blood. This CDR3 is CASSYTGSGSTEAFF. CDR3 in DNA: TGTGCCAGCAGTTACACGGGCTCAGGGAGTACTGAAGCTTTCTTT.